This T cell receptor beta chain stems from a study of blood T cell repertoires in COVID-19. TCRdb's copy holds only in-frame clones and misses some; the assay was immunoSEQ multiplex PCR. The sample has 380,000 or so clones; 86% are singletons. Sequenced material: peripheral blood. The receptor's source is a woman aged 55-70 years with COVID-19, enrolled during active disease.

CDR3 nucleotides: TGCGCCAGCAGCCAAGATAGTAACAGCAACTATGGCTACACCTTC. Protein: CASSQDSNSNYGYTF. The chain recombines TRBV4-3 with TRBJ1-2; unclear D gene. CDR1 is LGHNA, CDR2 YSLEER, per germline. The CDR3 runs 15 residues. V was pared by 0 bases and J by 2 bases, with 10 bases between.